The 8 T cell receptor beta chains below all came from one sample that was sequenced in a study of control samples from healthy donors and cancer patients. Measured with immunoSEQ multiplex PCR; TCRdb has only the in-frame clones, and not every one. The sample records around 250,000 clones, almost 85% being singletons. Sequenced material: PBMCs. These receptors came from a woman in her sixties or seventies with lung cancer.

The chain has TRBV7-2 and TRBJ2-1; D gene unclear. The CDR3 runs to 11 residues. The ends were cut back, 5 bases at V and 4 bases at J, with 3 bases in the middle. Germline CDR1 and CDR2: SGHTA and FQGNSA. CDR3 in DNA: TGTGCCAGCAGCGAATACAATGAGCAGTTCTTC. Its protein is CASSEYNEQFF.

The chain combines TRBV5-1 with TRBJ2-2, with TRBD1 as a possible D gene (6 bases). The V end was cut by 0 bases, the J end by 11 bases, with 17 bases between. Germline V gene lookup returns CDR1 SGHRS and CDR2 YFSETQ. The CDR3 is 15 residues long. CDR3 residues: CASSLEGTPDFELFF. CDR3 DNA sequence: TGCGCCAGCAGCTTGGAAGGGACACCCGATTTTGAGCTGTTTTTT.

The CDR3 DNA follows: TGTGCCAGCAGCCCACCGGGGTGGACCTCTGTTCGTGGAGCTTTCTTT. Its protein product is CASSPPGWTSVRGAFF. The gene calls are TRBV11-2 and TRBJ1-1; D is undetermined. CDR1 and CDR2 from the germline V gene are SGHAT and FQNNGV. V lost 5 bases to trimming and J lost 10 bases, with 26 bases between them. The CDR3 length is 16 residues.

The chain combines TRBV7-3 with TRBJ2-1, with 8 bases matching TRBD2. This CDR3 is built from 16 residues. V gave up 5 bases and J gave up 4 bases; unmatched junction bases: 10. Germline-derived CDR1 and CDR2 are SGHTA and FQGTGA. CDR3 residues: CASSPGGRGAYNEQFF. In DNA form, the CDR3 reads TGTGCCAGCAGCCCCGGAGGGCGGGGGGCTTACAATGAGCAGTTCTTC.

The chain employs TRBV6-5 and TRBJ2-2; tentatively, D is TRBD1 (7 bases). The CDR3 loop spans 14 amino acids. The V end was cut by 7 bases, the J end by 4 bases, with 13 bases between. Germline-derived CDR1 and CDR2 are MNHEY and SVGAGI. CDR3 loop: CASTPGGGTGELFF. In DNA, the CDR3 is TGTGCCAGCACCCCAGGGGGAGGCACCGGGGAGCTGTTTTTT.

V usage is TRBV20-1 and J usage is TRBJ1-1, with D tentatively TRBD1 (5 bases). CDR3 length: 11 residues. Trimming pared 5 bases from V and 6 bases from J, leaving 10 bases between. CDR1 is DFQATT, CDR2 SNEGSKA, per germline (reference sequence). CDR3 in amino acids: CSAQQAPEAFF. For the CDR3, the DNA is TGCAGTGCTCAACAGGCCCCTGAAGCTTTCTTT.

This chain joins TRBV5-1 and TRBJ2-5, with a tentative D call TRBD2 (5 bases). This CDR3 spans 14 amino acids. V lost 2 bases and J lost 1, with 9 bases in between. CDR1 is SGHRS, CDR2 YFSETQ, per germline. The CDR3 spells CASSFGTSQETQYF. The CDR3 region has the DNA TGCGCCAGCAGCTTCGGAACTAGCCAAGAGACCCAGTACTTC. Filled out from reference TRBV5-1 and TRBJ2-5, the complete variable domain reads KAGVTQTPRYLIKTRGQQVTLSCSPISGHRSVSWYQQTPGQGLQFLFEYFSETQRNKGNFPGRFSGRQFSNSRSEMNVSTLELGDSALYLCASSFGTSQETQYFGPGTRLLVL.

This chain uses TRBV2 with TRBJ2-1; D gene ambiguous. This CDR3 comprises 12 residues. Germline values: CDR1 SNHLY, CDR2 FYNNEI. V was clipped by 8 bases and J by 9 bases, with 14 bases between them. The CDR3 sequence is CASATDTGEQFF. Here the CDR3 DNA reads TGTGCCAGCGCTACGGATACGGGTGAGCAGTTCTTC.